This T cell receptor (beta chain) derives from a study of cytomegalovirus exposure and HLA in healthy donors. The CDR3 spans 13 residues. Germline CDR1 and CDR2: MDHEN and SYDVKM. Trimming took off 8 bases at V and 3 bases at J, with 14 bases between the two ends. PCR amplification relied on 60 Vbeta primers (plus 13 Jbeta primers). Some clones are missing from TCRdb's copy, which holds only in-frame ones; the method was immunoSEQ multiplex PCR. The sample gives fewer than 100,000 clones, 76% of which show up once; about 2% is in the top ten. The receptor comes from a middle-aged man in good health and CMV-seronegative. Sequencing input: PBMCs. The V call is TRBV28, the J call TRBJ2-7; D may be TRBD2 (6 bases). For the CDR3, the DNA is TGTGCCAGCTCCGGGAGCTCGCTCTACGAGCAGTACTTC. Translating gives CASSGSSLYEQYF.